This T cell receptor beta chain was recorded in a study of T cell clonality in common variable immunodeficiency. General study findings and limits: Repertoire-complication correlations in CVID were limited by patient heterogeneity. Fewer deletions and N-nucleotide insertions were reportedly seen in common variable immunodeficiency TCR beta sequences. CVID subjects showed higher TCRbeta clonality than healthy controls.

The CDR3 covers 14 residues. V lost 2 bases, J lost 2 bases, and 3 bases stayed unmatched. Per the germline V gene, CDR1 is SGDLS and CDR2 is YYNGEE. This clone was counted many times. Its antigen is as yet unknown. With the read ending 3 residues before the CDR3 end, the germline J gene is used to fill in that end. Assay: immunoSEQ multiplex PCR; the TCRdb copy retains only in-frame clones and omits some. The sample has roughly 43,000 clones, none seen only once. This sequence joins TRBV9 and TRBJ2-7; 8 nucleotides agree with TRBD1. Sequences were obtained from peripheral blood mononuclear cells. This TCR was sampled from a person aged 18-70 years in good health. The CDR3 sequence: CASSVGRGPYEQYF. The CDR3 DNA, read in part, is TGTGCCAGCAGCGTGGGCAGGGGGCCCTACGAG.